The 30 T cell receptor beta chains below all came from one sample that was sequenced in a study of response to subunit inactivated influenza vaccine. TCRdb called the RT-PCR reads again in MiXCR, with one record for every CDR3 protein. The sample consists of about 190,000 distinct CDR3 sequences, about an eighth of them appearing once. Sequencing used CD8+ T cells sorted from PBMCs, obtained 5 to 6 days after vaccination. The receptors shown here come from a man aged 50 or older who received an inactivated influenza vaccine.

The J gene is TRBJ2-5, the V gene TRBV7-9; perhaps TRBD1 as D (6 bases). V lost 3 bases and J 5 bases, leaving 13 bases between the germline ends. Germline CDR1 SEHNR, CDR2 FQNEAQ (reference sequence). The CDR3 consists of 14 residues. The chain's CDR3 is CASSFQGLLETQYF. In DNA form, the CDR3 reads TGTGCCAGCAGCTTTCAGGGGCTCCTGGAGACCCAGTACTTC.

In its sample, this clonotype was seen many times. V usage is TRBV7-9 and J usage is TRBJ2-1; D is possibly TRBD2 (7 bases). V was pared by 5 bases and J by 4 bases, with 15 bases between. The CDR3 loop spans 15 amino acids. Per the germline V gene, CDR1 is SEHNR and CDR2 is FQNEAQ (reference sequence). The CDR3 nucleotides read TGTGCCAGCAGCCCCGGGGGGCTGGGATACAATGAGCAGTTCTTC. This encodes CASSPGGLGYNEQFF.

This clonotype appeared a few times. The chain has TRBV4-3 and TRBJ1-2, with D uncertain. V dropped 0 bases and J dropped 5 bases, with 10 bases sitting between them. Germline V gene sequence: CDR1 LGHNA, CDR2 YSLEER. The CDR3 consists of 14 residues. CDR3 region: CASSQDWAGYGYTF. The CDR3, as DNA: TGCGCCAGCAGCCAAGATTGGGCAGGTTATGGCTACACCTTC.

This clonotype was counted ten times or more. The J gene is TRBJ2-1, the V gene TRBV5-6, with D possibly being TRBD1 (5 bases). Trimming removed 3 bases from V and 5 bases from J, with 9 bases in between. This CDR3 has 13 residues. Germline assignment: CDR1 SGHDT and CDR2 YYEEEE. The CDR3: CASSSQGNNEQFF. The CDR3 DNA reads TGTGCCAGCAGCTCCCAGGGAAACAATGAGCAGTTCTTC. Complete variable domain (other parts from reference TRBV5-6 and TRBJ2-1): DAGVTQSPTHLIKTRGQQVTLRCSPKSGHDTVSWYQQALGQGPQFIFQYYEEEERQRGNFPDRFSGHQFPNYSSELNVNALLLGDSALYLCASSSQGNNEQFFGPGTRLTVL.

The chain recombines TRBV28 with TRBJ2-7; maybe TRBD1 (5 bases). V lost 3 bases and J 2 bases, leaving 11 bases between the germline ends. Germline V gene data show CDR1 as MDHEN and CDR2 as SYDVKM. The CDR3 length is 14 residues. CDR3 loop: CASSFRQRAYEQYF. The CDR3 DNA reads as TGTGCCAGCAGTTTCCGACAGCGCGCCTACGAGCAGTACTTC.

This clonotype came up a few times. The V gene is TRBV30, the J gene TRBJ2-3; no reliable D call. The CDR3 has 14 amino acids. Germline CDR1 and CDR2: GTSNPN and SVGIG (reference sequence). Trimming shortened V by 0 bases and J by 0 bases, and 7 bases separated the two germline ends. CDR3 bases: TGTGCCTGGAGTGTGGGAACTAGCACAGATACGCAGTATTTT. Residues: CAWSVGTSTDTQYF.

This clonotype turned up a few times. The gene calls are TRBV14 and TRBJ2-7, with D possibly matching TRBD1 (5 bases). Germline assignment: CDR1 SGHDN and CDR2 FVKESK. The CDR3 is made up of 15 amino acids. The V gene lost 3 bases and the J gene lost 4 bases, with 16 bases spanning the gap. The CDR3: CASSQGQAMLYEQYF. In DNA form, the CDR3 reads TGTGCCAGCAGCCAGGGGCAAGCGATGCTTTACGAGCAGTACTTC.

This clonotype was detected only a few times. V is TRBV6-4 and J is TRBJ2-5; either TRBD1 or TRBD2 may fit D (5 bases each). Trimming removed 3 bases at V and 2 bases at J, with 10 bases between. Germline V lookup: CDR1 MRHNA, CDR2 SNTAGT. The CDR3 loop spans 14 amino acids. The CDR3 sequence: CASSEGDGQETQYF. The DNA of the CDR3 is TGTGCCAGCAGTGAAGGGGACGGACAAGAGACCCAGTACTTC.

This clonotype showed up just a few times. The chain joins TRBV13 to TRBJ2-1; 14 nucleotides line up with TRBD2. The CDR3 runs 17 residues. The germline V gene has CDR1 PRHDT and CDR2 FYEKMQ (reference sequence). The trim removed 5 bases at V and 6 bases at J, leaving 9 bases unmatched. Written as DNA, the CDR3 is TGTGCCAGCAGCCCAGGGGGGACTAGCGGGAGTGGCAATGAGCAGTTCTTC. It codes for CASSPGGTSGSGNEQFF.

The CDR3 spells CASSLVPQTSGGDQDEQFF. The CDR3 region has the DNA TGTGCCAGCAGCTTGGTACCCCAGACTAGCGGGGGGGATCAGGATGAGCAGTTCTTC. The chain couples TRBV5-4 to TRBJ2-1, with 14 bases aligning to TRBD2. The trim removed 0 bases at V and 8 bases at J, leaving 13 bases unmatched. There are 19 residues in the CDR3. Per germline, CDR1 SGHNT and CDR2 YYREEE (reference sequence). The whole variable domain, remainder taken from reference TRBV5-4 and TRBJ2-1, is ETGVTQSPTHLIKTRGQQVTLRCSSQSGHNTVSWYQQALGQGPQFIFQYYREEENGRGNFPPRFSGLQFPNYSSELNVNALELDDSALYLCASSLVPQTSGGDQDEQFFGPGTRLTVL.

This clonotype was found a few times. CDR3 protein: CASSTGEAEAFF. The CDR3 bases are TGTGCCAGCAGTACAGGGGAGGCTGAAGCTTTCTTT. The chain joins TRBV12-3 or TRBV12-4 to TRBJ1-1; 7 bases agree with TRBD1. This CDR3 region has 12 residues. V lost 5 bases and J lost 6; bases outside the gene matches: 3.

In this sample, this clonotype turned up a few times. This chain connects TRBV5-6 to TRBJ2-1; D call uncertain. Germline assignment: CDR1 SGHDT and CDR2 YYEEEE. The CDR3 is 13 residues long. V was cut by 2 bases and J by 1 base, with 4 bases left in between. For the CDR3, the DNA is TGTGCCAGCAGCTTTATGTCCTACAATGAGCAGTTCTTC. Translation: CASSFMSYNEQFF.

The genes are TRBV5-4 and TRBJ2-1, with a tentative D call TRBD2 (6 bases). The length of the CDR3 is 15 residues. Germline loops: CDR1 SGHNT, CDR2 YYREEE (reference sequence). Deletions cut 0 bases from V and 5 bases from J, with 12 bases between. DNA of the CDR3: TGTGCCAGCAGCTTGGGGGGTAGCGGAAACAATGAGCAGTTCTTC. Protein sequence: CASSLGGSGNNEQFF.

In this sample, this clonotype turned up a few times. The chain joins TRBV7-9 to TRBJ1-1, with D unresolved. The V gene's germline CDR1 is SEHNR and CDR2 FQNEAQ (reference sequence). The CDR3 extends over 12 amino acids. Trimming pared 1 base from V and 8 bases from J, leaving 8 bases between. CDR3 bases: TGTGCCAGCAGCTTAGTAAACCCAGAAGCTTTCTTT. It specifies CASSLVNPEAFF.

The DNA of the CDR3 is TGTGCCAGCAGTTCGTGGCGAGGGACAGCACAATATGGCTACACCTTC. Encoded protein: CASSSWRGTAQYGYTF. The gene calls are TRBV12-3 or TRBV12-4 and TRBJ1-2; 7 nucleotides line up with TRBD1. Trimming took 4 bases from V and 5 from J; bases not matched to a gene: 13. The CDR3 runs to 16 residues.

V is TRBV19 and J is TRBJ2-7; TRBD2 is a possible D gene (6 bases). This CDR3 is 14 amino acids long. Germline-derived CDR1 and CDR2 are LNHDA and SQIVND (reference sequence). The germline V and J ends were trimmed by 3 bases and 4 bases, with 13 bases remaining between them. The CDR3 region has the DNA TGTGCCAGTAGTATTGAGGCTAGCGCTTACGAGCAGTACTTC. It encodes CASSIEASAYEQYF.

The gene calls are TRBV29-1 and TRBJ2-1, with 7 bases lining up with TRBD1. Germline V gene data show CDR1 as SQVTM and CDR2 as ANQGSEA. V dropped 7 bases and J dropped 2; count of bases not matched to a gene: 5. The CDR3 extends over 13 amino acids. CDR3 in amino acids: CSGRDRTYNEQFF. CDR3 bases: TGCAGCGGCAGGGACAGAACCTACAATGAGCAGTTCTTC.

V is TRBV10-3 and J is TRBJ2-1; 9 bases are shared with TRBD1. Trimming removed 4 bases from V and 6 bases from J; junction bases left unmatched: 10. The CDR3 is made up of 16 amino acids. CDR1 is ENHRY and CDR2 is SYGVKD in the germline V gene. The CDR3 sequence is CAISGLPGQGLNEQFF. CDR3 sequence (DNA): TGTGCCATCAGTGGTCTCCCGGGACAGGGCCTCAATGAGCAGTTCTTC.

This clonotype turned up a few times. The V gene is TRBV27, the J gene TRBJ2-1; 11 bases map to TRBD2. The CDR3 has 17 residues. J gave up 5 bases and V 4 bases, and 10 bases lay outside the gene matches. The germline V gene has CDR1 MNHEY and CDR2 SMNVEV (reference sequence). CDR3 DNA: TGTGCCAGCAGTTCCCTAGTAGCGGGGGGGCCGCACAATGAGCAGTTCTTC. This encodes CASSSLVAGGPHNEQFF.

The chain combines TRBV11-2 with TRBJ2-3; D gene unclear. The CDR3 length is 15 residues. V lost 2 bases, J lost 1 base, and 10 bases lay in between. In germline, CDR1 is SGHAT, CDR2 FQNNGV. CDR3 protein: CASSLYGVGTDTQYF. Written as DNA, the CDR3 is TGTGCCAGCAGCTTATATGGGGTCGGCACAGATACGCAGTATTTT.

The table lists this clonotype with a few counts. The rearrangement joins TRBV15 to TRBJ2-3; 13 bases align to TRBD2. The V segment lost 4 bases and the J segment 4 bases; nucleotides outside the gene matches: 2. CDR1 LNHNV and CDR2 YYDKDF come from the germline V gene (reference sequence). This CDR3 comprises 15 residues. CDR3 sequence (DNA): TGTGCCACCAGCAAACTAGCGGGAGGGCCAGATACGCAGTATTTT. Amino acid sequence: CATSKLAGGPDTQYF. Full variable domain (missing parts from reference TRBV15 and TRBJ2-3): DAMVIQNPRYQVTQFGKPVTLSCSQTLNHNVMYWYQQKSSQAPKLLFHYYDKDFNNEADTPDNFQSRRPNTSFCFLDIRSPGLGDTAMYLCATSKLAGGPDTQYFGPGTRLTVL.

This clonotype showed up many times. For the CDR3, the DNA is TGTGCCAGCAGCCAAGATACGTGGCAGGGACCGAGCTCCTACGAGCAGTACTTC. It is translated as CASSQDTWQGPSSYEQYF. This chain joins TRBV3-1 and TRBJ2-7; D may match TRBD1 or TRBD2 (5 bases each). Germline V gene sequence: CDR1 LGHDT, CDR2 YNNKEL (reference sequence). There are 18 residues in the CDR3. Trimming stripped 0 bases from V and 0 bases from J, with 18 bases between.

The rearrangement joins TRBV12-3 or TRBV12-4 to TRBJ2-5, with 7 bases that match TRBD2. V lost 6 bases, J lost 2 bases, and 12 bases stayed unmatched. The CDR3 is 16 amino acids. The CDR3 spells CASSPKTSPRQETQYF. As DNA, the CDR3 is TGTGCCAGCAGCCCAAAGACTAGCCCCAGACAAGAGACCCAGTACTTC.

The V and J genes are TRBV28 and TRBJ1-1; no definite D call. Germline V lookup: CDR1 MDHEN, CDR2 SYDVKM. This CDR3 has 14 residues. Trimming removed 1 base at V and 0 bases at J, with 6 bases between. The CDR3 nucleotides read TGTGCCAGCAGTTTATTAAAGATGAACACTGAAGCTTTCTTT. This codes for CASSLLKMNTEAFF.

This clonotype was picked up one time. This sequence joins TRBV12-3 or TRBV12-4 and TRBJ1-1, with TRBD1 as a possible D gene (6 bases). The CDR3 is 14 amino acids. Trimming left V 2 bases short and J 5 bases short, with 12 bases between. The CDR3 sequence is CASSLTGRGTEAFF. Written as DNA, the CDR3 is TGTGCCAGCAGTTTAACAGGGAGGGGGACTGAAGCTTTCTTT.

About this clonotype itself: It is likely a read error, because the conserved phenylalanine at the end of the CDR3 is missing. The chain joins TRBV15 to TRBJ2-5, with D uncertain. CDR1 LNHNV and CDR2 YYDKDF come from the germline V gene (reference sequence). This CDR3 spans 11 amino acids. V dropped 8 bases and J dropped 2 bases, with 6 bases sitting between them. The CDR3 sequence is CATGDQETQYY. The DNA of the CDR3 is TGTGCCACCGGGGATCAAGAGACCCAGTACTAC.

The chain recombines TRBV5-5 with TRBJ2-5; D gene uncertain. This CDR3 is built from 12 residues. The V gene's germline CDR1 is SGHKS and CDR2 YYEKEE (reference sequence). With 3 bases removed from V and 4 bases from J, the gap between germline ends came to 7 bases. CDR3 sequence reads: CASSSTIETQYF. The CDR3 nucleotides read TGTGCCAGCAGCTCAACTATAGAGACCCAGTACTTC.

Regarding this clonotype: A much larger clone lies one base from this, so it may be a read error. The genes are TRBV6-2 or TRBV6-3 and TRBJ2-3, with no clear D. Germline-derived CDR1 and CDR2 are MNHEY and SVGEGT. V shed 1 base and J shed 4 bases, with 3 bases lying between them. The CDR3 loop spans 12 amino acids. In DNA, the CDR3 is TGTGCCAGCAGTTACTGGTCAGATACGCAGTATTTT. It translates to CASSYWSDTQYF.

The chain joins TRBV25-1 to TRBJ2-3; D is undetermined. V was trimmed by 2 bases and J by 2 bases, leaving 8 bases between them. The CDR3 runs to 14 residues. Germline loops: CDR1 MGHDK, CDR2 SYGVNS. The CDR3 nucleotides read TGTGCCAGCAGTGAAGGTAGCTACACAGATACGCAGTATTTT. Amino acids: CASSEGSYTDTQYF.

The chain has TRBV10-3 and TRBJ1-5, with unresolved D. V was trimmed by 5 bases and J by 5 bases, leaving 10 bases between them. The CDR3 contains 13 residues. Germline CDR1 is ENHRY and CDR2 is SYGVKD. The CDR3 loop is CAISNAAYQPQHF. The CDR3 region has the DNA TGTGCCATCAGTAATGCGGCCTATCAGCCCCAGCATTTT.